The following is a TCR beta chain sequence with its context. Its antigen is unidentified. CDR3 size: 14 residues. From germline, CDR1 is GTSNPN and CDR2 SVGIG (reference sequence). V shed 2 bases and J shed 4 bases, with 12 bases lying between them. The sample comes from a study of cytomegalovirus exposure and HLA in healthy donors. The PCR employed 60 Vbeta primers together with 13 Jbeta primers. The assay was immunoSEQ multiplex PCR, and TCRdb's table has in-frame clones only and misses some. The sample yields about 140,000 clones, approximately 79% seen once. Study-level findings and limits: Later analysis revealed greater clonal expansion in HLA-associated TCR beta chains than in equally common others. An analysis that came later showed most CMV-associated TCR beta chains appearing HLA-restricted.

The receptor was isolated from a man aged 40-50 years in good health and CMV-seropositive. Sample: PBMCs. V and J are TRBV30 and TRBJ1-3, with a tentative D call TRBD1 (5 bases). The CDR3 protein is CAWSPGYSGNTIYF. The CDR3 region has the DNA TGTGCCTGGAGTCCAGGGTATAGCGGAAACACCATATATTTT.